This T cell receptor beta chain was recovered during a study of STAT5B mutations in CD4+ large granular lymphocyte leukemia (dated by TCRdb to between 2022 and 2023). About the investigation overall: Among the healthy controls, the CDR3 'QG' motif was associated with a particular HLA allele. The TCRbeta repertoires of CD4+ T-cell large granular lymphocyte leukemia patients were compared with the TCRbeta repertoires of healthy blood donors. Flow cytometry on FACSCanto II or FACSVerse showed that the purified fractions were more than 95% pure among lymphocytes. What the research found in general, with its limitations: The data were not HLA-matched, and the relatively small sample size could explain the higher clonality seen in CD4+ compared with CD8+ T-LGLL. Each patient's main leukemic clonotypes were private, but 25% of these clonotypes showed up at low frequency in the non-leukemic repertoires of other patients. Compared with healthy CD4+ repertoires, CD4-sorted patient repertoires appeared more clonal, and this difference remained even after the putative leukemic clones were removed.

The immunoSEQ assay at survey resolution was used to sequence TCRbeta rearrangements from genomic DNA. Processing in the source paper ran as follows. A lowest detectable productive clonotype frequency of 2.59 x 10-5 was observed in the TCR sequencing data. Only productive TCRbeta rearrangements, meaning sequences that were complete and in-frame, were kept for the analyses. Sample clonality was computed as Simpson clonality in the immunoSEQ Analyzer version 3.0. Clones were binned by frequency as very rare, small, medium, large (1-20%) or hyperexpanded (>20%). Generation probabilities were estimated with OLGA 1.2.3, V-gene circos plots were generated with VDJtools, specificities were searched for in VDJdb, and CDR3 motifs were identified with GLIPH. As stored in TCRdb, this immuneACCESS dataset retains in-frame rearrangements with V and J assigned. A fraction of the clones does not appear; measured against another copy, unresolved V genes explain less than half of the discrepancy, and the remainder lacks a known reason. The V and J calls and clone size were taken over from that table, and D and trimming were inferred from the DNA. Here the sample has tens of thousands of clones; 75% to 85% occur a single time. The ten largest clones capture 3.5% to 4% of the sample.

Worth noting for this clone: Its specific antigen is unknown. Per-nucleotide qualities are absent, and no much larger clonotype sits a single base away.

The healthy controls were 37 blood donors, and the buffy coats of these donors were supplied by the Finnish Red Cross blood service. All TCR-sequenced material derived from peripheral blood: patient blood samples and healthy donor buffy coats. Peripheral blood mononuclear cells were isolated by Ficoll-Hypaque gradient centrifugation. CD4+ cells were magnetically purified from the buffy coats of healthy controls. The Gentra Puregene Cell and Tissue kit was used for genomic DNA extraction, and quantification was performed on a Qubit 2.0 fluorometer. The clonotype originates from a human donor in good health. Material for sequencing was CD4+ T cells from blood buffy coats.

The CDR3 reads as follows: CASSPTSGELFF. The DNA reads as follows: TGTGCCAGCAGCCCGACAAGCGGGGAGCTGTTTTTT. This sequence uses TRBV7-9 and TRBJ2-2; no D gene can be assigned with confidence. Trimming at the junction amounts to 5 bases on V and 7 bases on J, and the germline ends lie 8 bases apart. The germline V gene (reference sequence) sets CDR1 to SEHNR and CDR2 to FQNEAQ. From the cysteine up to the phenylalanine, the CDR3 has a length of 12 residues. Only the CDR3 DNA stays, 36 bases, in frame from base 1. Supplemented by the reference TRBV7-9 and TRBJ2-2 proteins around the CDR3, the complete variable domain is DTGVSQNPRHKITKRGQNVTFRCDPISEHNRLYWYRQTLGQGPEFLTYFQNEAQLEKSRLLSDRFSAERPKGSFSTLEIQRTEQGDSAMYLCASSPTSGELFFGEGSRLTVL.